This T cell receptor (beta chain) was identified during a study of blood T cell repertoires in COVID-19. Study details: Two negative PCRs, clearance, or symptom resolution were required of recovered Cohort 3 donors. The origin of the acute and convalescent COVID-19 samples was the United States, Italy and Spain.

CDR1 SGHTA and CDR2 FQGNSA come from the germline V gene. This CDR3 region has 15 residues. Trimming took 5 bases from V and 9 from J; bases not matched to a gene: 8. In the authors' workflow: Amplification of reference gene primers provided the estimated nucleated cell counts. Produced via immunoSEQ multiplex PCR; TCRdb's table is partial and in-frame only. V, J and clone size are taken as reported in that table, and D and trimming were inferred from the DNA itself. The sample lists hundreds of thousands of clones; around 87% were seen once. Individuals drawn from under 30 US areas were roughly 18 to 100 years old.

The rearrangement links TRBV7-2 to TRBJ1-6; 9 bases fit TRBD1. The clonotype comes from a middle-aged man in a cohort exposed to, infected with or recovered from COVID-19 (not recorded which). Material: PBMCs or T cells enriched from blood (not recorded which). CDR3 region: CASSTWTGVSSPLHF. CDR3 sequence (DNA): TGTGCCAGCAGCACCTGGACAGGGGTGAGTTCACCCCTCCACTTT.